The 12 T cell receptor beta chains reported below all come from one sample, sequenced in a study of T cells in localized non-small cell lung cancer. This table comes from immunoSEQ multiplex PCR, and its TCRdb copy is limited to in-frame clones, with some not included. The profile shows approximately 35,000 clones, about nine tenths of them singletons. Specimen: PBMCs, collected before any cancer treatment. These receptors were collected from a man between 40 and 69 years old with stage II lung adenocarcinoma.

The V and J genes are TRBV27 and TRBJ2-7; 9 positions match TRBD1. This CDR3 is 13 amino acids long. Germline-derived CDR1 and CDR2 are MNHEY and SMNVEV (reference sequence). Unmatched junction bases numbered 3, after V lost 6 bases and J lost 3 bases. This CDR3 is CASRNRGHYEQYF. Written as DNA, the CDR3 is TGTGCCAGCAGAAACAGGGGGCACTACGAGCAGTACTTC.

The chain carries TRBV7-2 and TRBJ2-1, with D hard to call. In germline, CDR1 is SGHTA, CDR2 FQGNSA. Trimming removed 1 base from V and 12 bases from J, with 16 bases in between. The CDR3 consists of 14 residues. CDR3 region: CASSLVMRSLGQFF. The CDR3 DNA follows: TGTGCCAGCAGCTTAGTGATGCGGAGCCTAGGGCAGTTCTTC.

The chain employs TRBV19 and TRBJ2-2, with 10 bases matching TRBD1. Trimming took 8 bases from V and 2 from J; bases not matched to a gene: 5. The CDR3 loop spans 15 amino acids. Germline values: CDR1 LNHDA, CDR2 SQIVND (reference sequence). CDR3 DNA: TGTGCCAGTGAGGACAGGGGGATAAACACCGGGGAGCTGTTTTTT. Translated, it gives CASEDRGINTGELFF.

The gene calls are TRBV19 and TRBJ1-5, with D unresolved. The length of the CDR3 is 12 residues. V shed 4 bases and J shed 9 bases, with 10 bases lying between them. Germline V gene lookup returns CDR1 LNHDA and CDR2 SQIVND (reference sequence). DNA for the CDR3: TGTGCCAGTAGTACGGCGAGTGGGCCCCAGCATTTT. Translating gives CASSTASGPQHF.

The V call is TRBV28, the J call TRBJ1-5; unclear D gene. Germline V gives CDR1 MDHEN, CDR2 SYDVKM. The CDR3 spans 14 residues. Trimming shortened V by 5 bases and J by 4 bases, and 12 bases separated the two germline ends. The CDR3 is CASSRGYGNQPQHF. DNA of the CDR3: TGTGCCAGCAGTCGGGGATACGGGAATCAGCCCCAGCATTTT.

The chain recombines TRBV18 with TRBJ1-5; D gene uncertain. This CDR3 has 14 amino acids. Trimming stripped 4 bases from V and 2 bases from J, with 9 bases between. Germline CDR1 and CDR2: KGHSH and LQKENI. The CDR3 DNA reads as TGTGCCAGCTCACAAGGGCTGGGCAATCAGCCCCAGCATTTT. Its protein is CASSQGLGNQPQHF. The whole variable domain, filled in from reference TRBV18 and TRBJ1-5, reads NAGVMQNPRHLVRRRGQEARLRCSPMKGHSHVYWYRQLPEEGLKFMVYLQKENIIDESGMPKERFSAEFPKEGPSILRIQQVVRGDSAAYFCASSQGLGNQPQHFGDGTRLSIL.

The genes are TRBV9 and TRBJ1-5, with TRBD1 identical over 9 bases. The ends lost 3 bases at V and 5 bases at J; junction bases unmatched: 3. Germline V gene sequence: CDR1 SGDLS, CDR2 YYNGEE. The CDR3 has 14 residues. This CDR3 reads CASSAGTGYQPQHF. CDR3 nucleotides: TGTGCCAGCAGCGCCGGGACAGGGTATCAGCCCCAGCATTTT.

This clone has a single count. The CDR3 coding sequence is TGCGCCAGCAGTGAGTCGCCCGTGACTAACACTGAAGCTTTCTTT. Encoded protein: CASSESPVTNTEAFF. The rearrangement uses TRBV10-2 and TRBJ1-1; D unresolved. The CDR3 runs 15 residues. Germline CDR1 reads WSHSY; CDR2 reads SAAADI. Trimming took 0 bases from V and 2 from J, leaving 10 bases between them.

The J gene is TRBJ2-7, the V gene TRBV10-3, with 8 bases identical to TRBD2. Trimming removed 1 base from V and 2 bases from J; junction bases left unmatched: 4. The CDR3 is made up of 15 amino acids. Germline V gene sequence: CDR1 ENHRY, CDR2 SYGVKD. CDR3 bases: TGTGCCATCAGTGAGTTAAGCGGGGGACCCTACGAGCAGTACTTC. This translates into CAISELSGGPYEQYF.

V gene TRBV7-3 combines with J gene TRBJ2-1, with 12 positions matching TRBD2. The CDR3 extends over 15 amino acids. The germline V gene has CDR1 SGHTA and CDR2 FQGTGA. Trimming at V came to 6 bases and at J to 8 bases, leaving 8 bases not matched to a gene. The CDR3 loop is CASSPTSGSEDEQFF. The CDR3 coding sequence is TGTGCCAGCAGTCCGACTAGCGGGAGTGAGGATGAGCAGTTCTTC.

The V call is TRBV28, the J call TRBJ1-2, with D maybe TRBD1 (5 bases). The CDR3 sequence is 12 residues long. V lost 5 bases and J 5 bases, leaving 9 bases between the germline ends. Germline CDR1 reads MDHEN; CDR2 reads SYDVKM. The CDR3: CASSRQQYGYTF. The DNA for the CDR3 is TGTGCCAGCAGTCGACAGCAATATGGCTACACCTTC.

The V call is TRBV5-4, the J call TRBJ2-7, with 7 bases lining up with TRBD1. The V segment lost 0 bases and the J segment 5 bases; nucleotides outside the gene matches: 11. Germline CDR1 reads SGHNT; CDR2 reads YYREEE (reference sequence). The CDR3 totals 16 residues. CDR3 sequence reads: CASSLALQGGRNEQYF. In DNA, the CDR3 is TGTGCCAGCAGCTTGGCGTTGCAAGGGGGCAGGAACGAGCAGTACTTC.